This T cell receptor beta chain was sequenced for a study of T-cell reconstitution after alpha-beta-depleted transplantation in children. The CDR3 is made up of 13 amino acids. Germline-derived CDR1 and CDR2 are KGHSH and LQKENI. V was trimmed by 3 bases and J by 7 bases, leaving 10 bases between them. This sample's TCRbeta library carried unique molecular identifier barcodes. MiXCR, run by TCRdb on the PCR reads, gives a single entry per CDR3 protein. The repertoire holds some 460,000 distinct CDR3 sequences, with around 15% as singletons. The TCR originated in a boy younger than two who had a stem cell transplant for Wiskott-Aldrich syndrome, so the T cells may come from the graft donor. Sequenced material: PBMCs, mostly from graft donor cells, taken 360 days after TCRalphabeta/CD19-depleted stem cell transplant. The rearrangement uses TRBV18 and TRBJ1-5, with D possibly matching TRBD1 (6 bases). The CDR3 spells CASSPAQGQPQHF. Here the CDR3 DNA reads TGTGCCAGCTCACCGGCACAGGGCCAGCCCCAGCATTTT.